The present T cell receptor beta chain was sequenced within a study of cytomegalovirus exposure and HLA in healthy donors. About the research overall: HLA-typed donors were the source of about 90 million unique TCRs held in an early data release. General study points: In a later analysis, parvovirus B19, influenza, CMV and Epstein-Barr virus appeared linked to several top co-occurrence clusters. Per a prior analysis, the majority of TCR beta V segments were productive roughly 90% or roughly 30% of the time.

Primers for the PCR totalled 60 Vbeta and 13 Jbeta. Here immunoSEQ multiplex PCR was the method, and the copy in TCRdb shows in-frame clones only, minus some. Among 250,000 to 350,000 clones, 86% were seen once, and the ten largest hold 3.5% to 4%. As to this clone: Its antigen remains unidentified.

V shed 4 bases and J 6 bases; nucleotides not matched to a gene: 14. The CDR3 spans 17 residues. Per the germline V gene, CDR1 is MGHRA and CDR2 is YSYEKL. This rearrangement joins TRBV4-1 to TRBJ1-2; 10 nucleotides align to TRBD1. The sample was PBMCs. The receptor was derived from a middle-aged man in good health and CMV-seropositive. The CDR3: CASSRLPGQGNLDGYTF. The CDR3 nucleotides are TGCGCCAGCAGCCGCCTACCGGGACAGGGGAATTTGGATGGCTACACCTTC.